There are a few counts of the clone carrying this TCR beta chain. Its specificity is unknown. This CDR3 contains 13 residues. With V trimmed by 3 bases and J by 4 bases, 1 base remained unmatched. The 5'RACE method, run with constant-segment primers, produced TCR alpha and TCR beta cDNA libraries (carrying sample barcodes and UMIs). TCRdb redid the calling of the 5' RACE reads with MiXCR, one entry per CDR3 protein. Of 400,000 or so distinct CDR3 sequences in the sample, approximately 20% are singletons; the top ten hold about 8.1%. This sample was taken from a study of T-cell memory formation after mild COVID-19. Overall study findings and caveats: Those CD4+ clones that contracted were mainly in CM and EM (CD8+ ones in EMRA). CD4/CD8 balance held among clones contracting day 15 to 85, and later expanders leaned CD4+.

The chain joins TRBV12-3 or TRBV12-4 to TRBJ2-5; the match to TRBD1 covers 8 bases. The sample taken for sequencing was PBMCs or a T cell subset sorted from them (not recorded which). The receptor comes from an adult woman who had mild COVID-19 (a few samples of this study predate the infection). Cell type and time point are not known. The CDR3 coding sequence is TGTGCCAGCAGTTTCGACAGGGGAGAGACCCAGTACTTC. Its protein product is CASSFDRGETQYF.